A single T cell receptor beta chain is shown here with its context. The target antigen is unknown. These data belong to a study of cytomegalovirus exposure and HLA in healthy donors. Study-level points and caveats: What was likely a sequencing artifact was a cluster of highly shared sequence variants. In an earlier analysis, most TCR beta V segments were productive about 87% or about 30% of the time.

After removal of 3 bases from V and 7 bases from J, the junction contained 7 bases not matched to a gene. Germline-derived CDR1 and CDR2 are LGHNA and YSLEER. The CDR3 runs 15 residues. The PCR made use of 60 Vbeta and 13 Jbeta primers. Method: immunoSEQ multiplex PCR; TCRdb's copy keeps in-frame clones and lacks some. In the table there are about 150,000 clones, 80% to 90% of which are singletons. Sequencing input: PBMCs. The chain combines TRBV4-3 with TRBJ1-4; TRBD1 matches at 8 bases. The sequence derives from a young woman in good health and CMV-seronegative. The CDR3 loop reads CASSHDRGGSEKLFF. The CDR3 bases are TGCGCCAGCAGCCACGACAGGGGTGGGAGTGAAAAACTGTTTTTT.